This is a list of T cell receptor beta chains from one sample in a study of cytomegalovirus exposure and HLA in healthy donors. Clones were sequenced by immunoSEQ multiplex PCR, and TCRdb holds only the in-frame ones, with some missing. In the table there are approximately 200,000 clones, 70% to 85% of which are singletons. The specimen sequenced was PBMCs. The receptors were gathered from a boy aged 2-15 years in good health and CMV-seronegative. CDR3s include the opening cysteine and the closing phenylalanine or tryptophan. Each record gives: V gene, J gene, clone size, D gene, CDR3 DNA, CDR3 protein. D genes are given only for firm matches. The listing skips clone size in some rows; elsewhere it reads once, few, many or a size class.

>TRBV6-6|TRBJ1-3|-|-
TGTGCCAGCAGTTACCGAGGCGGGGCTGGAAACACCATATATTTT
CASSYRGGAGNTIYF
>TRBV9|TRBJ2-3|-|TRBD2
TGTGCCAGCAGAGGGACTAGCGGGGGGAGTGACACAGATACGCAGTATTTT
CASRGTSGGSDTDTQYF
>TRBV4-3|TRBJ2-5|-|TRBD2
TGCGCCAGCAGCCAAGATCTGGGGGGGAAAGAGACCCAGTACTTC
CASSQDLGGKETQYF
>TRBV2|TRBJ1-5|-|-
TGTGCCAGCAAGGGGGAGGGTCAGCCCCAGCATTTT
CASKGEGQPQHF
>TRBV30|TRBJ1-2|-|TRBD1
TGTGCCTGGAGTGTATCCCCTGGGACAGCAGATGGCTACACCTTC
CAWSVSPGTADGYTF
>TRBV19|TRBJ1-2|once|-
TGTGCCAGTACCCTTTCGAGCGGGGGGAACTATGGCTACACCTTC
CASTLSSGGNYGYTF
>TRBV6-5|TRBJ2-1|-|TRBD2
TGTGCCAGCATTCCCCTAGCGGGGGGTTTTGAGCAGTTCTTC
CASIPLAGGFEQFF
>TRBV7-9|TRBJ1-2|-|-
TGTGCCAGCAGCGAACGGGTCACTAACTATGGCTACACCTTC
CASSERVTNYGYTF
>TRBV11-3|TRBJ2-5|-|TRBD2
TGTGCCAGCAGCCGGGGGGGCGGAGAGACCCAGTACTTC
CASSRGGGETQYF
>TRBV10-3|TRBJ2-3|-|TRBD1
TGTGCCATCGCCCAGGGGGCAGATACGCAGTATTTT
CAIAQGADTQYF
>TRBV30|TRBJ2-3|-|-
TGTGCCTGGAGGATTACTACAGATACGCAGTATTTT
CAWRITTDTQYF
>TRBV15|TRBJ1-1|once|-
TGTGCCACCAGCAGTATGACATCGCCACGGACTGAAGCTTTCTTT
CATSSMTSPRTEAFF
>TRBV4-3|TRBJ1-1|few|TRBD1
TGCGCCAGCAGCCAAGGAGGGACAGGGAGTCCGAACACTGAAGCTTTCTTT
CASSQGGTGSPNTEAFF
>TRBV29-1|TRBJ1-2|-|TRBD1
TGCAGCGTTGAATGGGAAAGGCAGGGGGTGGTGTGGGGCTACACCTTC
CSVEWERQGVVWGYTF
>TRBV13|TRBJ2-7|-|-
TGTGCCAGCAGCCCCTTGGGAACAGGGGGGGTCGAGCAGTACTTC
CASSPLGTGGVEQYF
>TRBV2|TRBJ2-7|-|-
TGTGCCAGCGTTGGGGCCATTGCCCACGAGCAGTACTTC
CASVGAIAHEQYF
>TRBV7-9|TRBJ2-1|-|-
TGTGCCAGTATCCACCCGGGATCAAGCTACAATGAGCAGTTCTTC
CASIHPGSSYNEQFF
>TRBV6-5|TRBJ2-1|-|-
TGTGCCAGCAGTCACCAGGGCAGGGACAATGAGCAGTTCTTC
CASSHQGRDNEQFF
>TRBV14|TRBJ2-5|-|TRBD2
TGTGCCAGCAGCTCCCTTGGACTAGCGGGAGAGACCCAGTACTTC
CASSSLGLAGETQYF
>TRBV7-9|TRBJ1-1|-|-
TGTGCCAGCAGCTCCTTTAAGGGCAGGGTTGATACTGAAGCTTTCTTT
CASSSFKGRVDTEAFF
>TRBV9|TRBJ1-4|-|-
TGTGCCAGCAGCGTGGCAGGGAGGGCGGGTGAAAAACTGTTTTTT
CASSVAGRAGEKLFF
>TRBV6-6|TRBJ1-6|-|-
TGTGCCAGCAGTTACTCGGGCAGTAAGAATTCACCCCTCCACTTT
CASSYSGSKNSPLHF
>TRBV5-6|TRBJ2-5|-|TRBD1
TGTGCCAGCAGCTTGGTAGACAGGGACCAAGAGACCCAGTACTTC
CASSLVDRDQETQYF
>TRBV19|TRBJ1-6|-|TRBD1
TGTGCCAGTGGGACAGGGGGTTCACCCCTCCACTTT
CASGTGGSPLHF
>TRBV14|TRBJ1-6|few|-
TGTGCCAGCAGCCAAGGGGTCAGGGGACGTACGAATTCACCCCTCCACTTT
CASSQGVRGRTNSPLHF
>TRBV6-6|TRBJ2-1|-|TRBD2
TGTGCCAGCAGTTATTCCCTTAGCGGGGGGGAGGGTGAGCAGTTCTTC
CASSYSLSGGEGEQFF
>TRBV27|TRBJ2-2|few|TRBD1
TGTGCCAGCACTTCAGGGGGCCCCGGGGAGCTGTTTTTT
CASTSGGPGELFF
>TRBV6-5|TRBJ1-2|-|-
TGTGCCAGCAGTTACAGGGGGGGTCATGGCTACACCTTC
CASSYRGGHGYTF
>TRBV5-4|TRBJ1-3|-|TRBD1
TGTGCCAGCAGCTCCGGACAGGTGGGCGGAAACACCATATATTTT
CASSSGQVGGNTIYF
>TRBV2|TRBJ2-5|-|-
TGTGCCAGCAGTGGAGGGTTCCTAGAGACCCAGTACTTC
CASSGGFLETQYF
>TRBV5-1|TRBJ2-1|-|-
TGCGCCAGCAGCCCTACGCCCTCTGCCTCCTACAATGAGCAGTTCTTC
CASSPTPSASYNEQFF
>TRBV5-4|TRBJ2-7|-|-
TGTGCCAGCAGCTCCCCCGCCGGACAGAGACACTCCTACGAGCAGTACTTC
CASSSPAGQRHSYEQYF
>TRBV7-9|TRBJ2-2|-|-
TGTTCCAGCAGCCCGGTGAAAGCCCTTAACACCGGGGAGCTGTTTTTT
CSSSPVKALNTGELFF
>TRBV7-2|TRBJ2-1|-|TRBD2
TGTGCCAGCAGCTTAGTTGGCGGGGGGACTTACAATGAGCAGTTCTTC
CASSLVGGGTYNEQFF
>TRBV27|TRBJ1-5|few|-
TGTGCCAGCAGTTTTGAAGGGGCCAATCAGCCCCAGCATTTT
CASSFEGANQPQHF
>TRBV5-1|TRBJ2-1|-|TRBD2
TGCGCCAGCAGCTTGGGGACTAGCGGGGCCCCTGAGCAGTTCTTC
CASSLGTSGAPEQFF
>TRBV2|TRBJ1-2|-|TRBD1
TGTGCCAGCGCAAAGACAGGGGCTGATGATGGCTACACCTTC
CASAKTGADDGYTF
>TRBV5-5|TRBJ2-3|few|-
TGTGCCAGCAGCCTGTACGGGAGCACAGATACGCAGTATTTT
CASSLYGSTDTQYF
>TRBV4-2|TRBJ2-7|once|TRBD2
TGTGCCAGCAGCCAAGGCCCCATAGCGGGGGGCCTCTCCTACGAGCAGTACTTC
CASSQGPIAGGLSYEQYF
>TRBV29-1|TRBJ1-2|-|-
TGCAGCGTTGGAGGTCGGGTCACCTCTAACTATGGCTACACCTTC
CSVGGRVTSNYGYTF
>TRBV6-6|TRBJ1-1|few|-
TGTGCCAGCAGAATTCAGGGGCAAAACACTGAAGCTTTCTTT
CASRIQGQNTEAFF
>TRBV2|TRBJ2-2|-|TRBD2
TGTGCCAGCACATTACTAGCGGGGGGCACCGGGGAGCTGTTTTTT
CASTLLAGGTGELFF
>TRBV5-4|TRBJ2-2|-|TRBD2
TGTGCCAGCAGCACCCCTAGCGGGGGGGGGAACGGGGAGCTGTTTTTT
CASSTPSGGGNGELFF
>TRBV7-2|TRBJ2-3|-|-
TGTGCCAGCAGCTTACAGGGCACAGATACGCAGTATTTT
CASSLQGTDTQYF
>TRBV1|TRBJ2-1|-|-
TGCACCAGCAGCCAAGATGAGACTAGCGGGGTGGAGAGCTCCTACAATGAGCAGTTCTTC
CTSSQDETSGVESSYNEQFF
>TRBV14|TRBJ2-2|-|-
TGTGCCAGCAGCCAAACTACCGGCGGGGAGCTGTTTTTT
CASSQTTGGELFF
>TRBV14|TRBJ2-7|once|-
TGTGCCAGCAGCCAAGATTGGCCGTACGAGCAGTACTTC
CASSQDWPYEQYF
>TRBV7-2|TRBJ1-5|-|TRBD1
TGTGCCAGCAGCTCCTACGCGACAGGGAGCGATCAGCCCCAGCATTTT
CASSSYATGSDQPQHF
>TRBV29-1|TRBJ1-5|-|-
TGCAGCGTTGGAGCGCGAGATCAGCCCCAGCATTTT
CSVGARDQPQHF
>TRBV4-3|TRBJ2-5|-|-
TGCGCCAGCAGCCCCGGGGAAGCGGTGCAGACCCAGTACTTC
CASSPGEAVQTQYF
>TRBV7-9|TRBJ2-7|-|TRBD1
TGTGCCAGCAGCTTAAACGGACAGGCTCGGGAGCAGTACTTC
CASSLNGQAREQYF
>TRBV18|TRBJ1-2|-|TRBD1
TGTGCCAGCTCACCAGACAGGGAGGTTGGCTACACCTTC
CASSPDREVGYTF
>TRBV7-8|TRBJ1-5|few|TRBD1
TGTGCCAGCAGCCGCAACAGGGGAGTGGGCAATCAGCCCCAGCATTTT
CASSRNRGVGNQPQHF
>TRBV1|TRBJ1-1|-|-
TGCACCAGCATTCACTCACAGGAGAACACTGAAGCTTTCTTT
CTSIHSQENTEAFF
>TRBV4-2|TRBJ1-2|few|-
TGTGCCAGCAGCCAAGATCTTGGCAGCTACACCTTC
CASSQDLGSYTF
>TRBV20-1|TRBJ2-3|once|-
TGCAGTGTCCCTCTCGGAGATACGCAGTATTTT
CSVPLGDTQYF